A selection of T cell receptor beta chains follows, all from one sample in a study of OX40 agonist ivuxolimab in advanced cancers. TCRdb's table, derived via immunoSEQ multiplex PCR, lists solely in-frame clones and lacks some. The sample shows around 69,000 clones, about 83% of them seen only once. The sample in question was CD4+ or CD8+ T cells sorted from blood, obtained in a trial of the OX40 agonist ivuxolimab. These receptor sequences come from an adult with an advanced solid tumor such as melanoma, head and neck, liver or kidney cancer. Both conserved end residues are part of each CDR3. The D gene is left open where the match is weak. Only part of the rows carry a size: once, few, many, or a class if the clone is expanded.

J gene,V gene,D gene,clone size,CDR3 length,CDR3 protein,CDR3 DNA
TRBJ2-7,TRBV2,TRBD1,.,15,CASSDGGDRYYEQYF,TGTGCCAGCAGTGATGGTGGGGACAGGTACTACGAGCAGTACTTC
TRBJ1-4,TRBV15,.,.,14,CATSRGGTEEKLFF,TGTGCCACCAGCAGAGGCGGGACGGAGGAAAAACTGTTTTTT
TRBJ1-1,TRBV6-6,TRBD1,few,16,CASSHRDSIPNTEAFF,TGTGCCAGCAGTCACCGGGACAGTATCCCGAACACTGAAGCTTTCTTT
TRBJ1-4,TRBV7-2,.,.,14,CASSTHSNSEKLFF,TGTGCCAGCAGTACTCACAGTAATTCTGAAAAACTGTTTTTT
TRBJ1-5,TRBV19,.,few,14,CASSMWSSNQPQHF,TGTGCCAGTAGTATGTGGTCCAGCAATCAGCCCCAGCATTTT
TRBJ2-5,TRBV18,.,.,18,CASSPGGVGSRTQETQYF,TGTGCCAGCTCACCAGGTGGAGTGGGGAGTAGAACCCAAGAGACCCAGTACTTC
TRBJ2-7,TRBV5-1,.,.,14,CASSLGQAGGEQYF,TGCGCCAGCAGCCTTGGACAGGCGGGGGGCGAGCAGTACTTC
TRBJ2-7,TRBV19,.,.,14,CASSMTSFSYEQYF,TGTGCCAGTAGTATGACGAGCTTCTCCTACGAGCAGTACTTC
TRBJ2-1,TRBV6-1,.,.,19,CASSELISFSSSSYNEQFF,TGTGCCAGCAGTGAGTTAATTTCATTTAGCAGTAGCTCCTACAATGAGCAGTTCTTC
TRBJ1-5,TRBV7-8,.,.,14,CASTPRGWNQPQHF,TGTGCCAGCACCCCAAGGGGCTGGAATCAGCCCCAGCATTTT
TRBJ1-2,TRBV6-1,.,.,14,CASSEAGFVYGYTF,TGTGCCAGCAGTGAAGCTGGGTTTGTCTATGGCTACACCTTC
TRBJ2-1,TRBV19,TRBD2,once,14,CASSSTSWQGEQFF,TGTGCCAGTAGTTCGACTAGCTGGCAAGGTGAGCAGTTCTTC
TRBJ1-2,TRBV6-5,.,.,14,CASSYSLDSYGYTF,TGTGCCAGCAGTTACTCGCTGGACAGCTATGGCTACACCTTC
TRBJ2-7,TRBV4-2,.,.,12,CASSQDWGEQYF,TGTGCCAGCAGCCAAGACTGGGGCGAGCAGTACTTC
TRBJ2-1,TRBV2,.,.,14,CASSVSTGGNEQFF,TGTGCCAGCAGTGTTTCAACGGGTGGCAATGAGCAGTTCTTC
TRBJ2-2,TRBV6-1,.,.,15,CASRPMGRNTGELFF,TGTGCCAGCAGGCCGATGGGGCGAAACACCGGGGAGCTGTTTTTT
TRBJ1-5,TRBV7-8,TRBD1,once,15,CASSLSYRGPPTQHF,TGTGCCAGCAGCTTAAGCTACAGGGGCCCCCCGACCCAGCATTTT
TRBJ1-3,TRBV7-9,.,.,18,CASRSDWAGGLRGNTIYF,TGTGCCAGCAGGAGTGATTGGGCCGGGGGTCTACGAGGAAACACCATATATTTT
TRBJ2-3,TRBV2,.,.,12,CASRRPTDTQYF,TGTGCCAGCCGTCGGCCAACAGATACGCAGTATTTT
TRBJ2-7,TRBV12-5,TRBD2,.,15,CASGLVLAGTYEQYF,TGTGCTAGTGGTTTGGTCCTAGCGGGAACTTACGAGCAGTACTTC
TRBJ2-1,TRBV25-1,.,once,16,CASSDPDPLYANEQFF,TGTGCCAGCAGTGACCCTGACCCTCTATATGCCAATGAGCAGTTCTTC
TRBJ2-6,TRBV5-8,.,.,16,CASVSGPISGANVLTF,TGTGCCAGCGTTTCCGGACCAATCTCTGGGGCCAACGTCCTGACTTTC
TRBJ1-2,TRBV5-5,TRBD1,.,14,CASSLVTGGGGYTF,TGTGCCAGCAGCTTGGTAACAGGGGGAGGTGGCTACACCTTC
TRBJ1-6,TRBV7-7,TRBD1,.,20,CASSPTAKQGYKINNSPLHF,TGTGCCAGCAGCCCAACGGCCAAACAGGGGTACAAAATAAACAATTCACCCCTCCACTTT
TRBJ1-5,TRBV7-2,.,few,13,CASSFGGNQPQHF,TGTGCCAGCAGCTTCGGGGGGAACCAGCCCCAGCATTTT
TRBJ2-7,TRBV30,TRBD2,.,13,CAWIPSGEYEQYF,TGTGCCTGGATCCCTAGCGGAGAGTACGAGCAGTACTTC
TRBJ1-3,TRBV5-8,.,.,14,CASIYGDSGNTIYF,TGTGCCAGCATCTACGGGGATTCTGGAAACACCATATATTTT
TRBJ2-3,TRBV29-1,TRBD1,.,16,CSVEIRRTGDADTQYF,TGCAGCGTTGAAATTCGGCGGACAGGGGACGCAGATACGCAGTATTTT
TRBJ2-7,TRBV2,.,once,15,CASTRGGGFNYEQYF,TGTGCCAGCACCCGAGGGGGGGGTTTCAACTACGAGCAGTACTTC
TRBJ1-4,TRBV5-1,.,.,16,CASSSGQQVGDEKLFF,TGCGCCAGCAGCTCAGGACAGCAAGTAGGGGATGAAAAACTGTTTTTT
TRBJ2-1,TRBV7-8,TRBD2,.,16,CASSAKRTSAGNEQFF,TGTGCCAGCAGCGCAAAGAGGACTAGCGCCGGGAATGAGCAGTTCTTC
TRBJ2-7,TRBV5-1,TRBD1,.,14,CASSKQGADYEQYF,TGCGCCAGCAGCAAACAGGGGGCCGACTACGAGCAGTACTTC
TRBJ2-5,TRBV7-9,TRBD2,.,16,CASSFLAGGHQETQYF,TGTGCCAGCAGCTTTCTCGCGGGAGGCCACCAAGAGACCCAGTACTTC
TRBJ2-3,TRBV19,.,.,17,CASSSSPGPLFTDTQYF,TGTGCCAGTAGTAGCTCCCCGGGACCCCTATTCACAGATACGCAGTATTTT
TRBJ2-3,TRBV7-6,TRBD2,.,20,CASSLLSGGPTTYHTDTQYF,TGTGCCAGCAGCCTCCTTAGCGGGGGGCCAACTACATATCACACAGATACGCAGTATTTT
TRBJ2-2,TRBV6-1,.,.,14,CASKRTENTGELFF,TGTGCCAGCAAGAGGACAGAGAACACCGGGGAGCTGTTTTTT
TRBJ2-7,TRBV4-1,.,.,16,CASSQPRQNRAYEQYF,TGCGCCAGCAGCCAACCCCGACAAAACAGGGCCTACGAGCAGTACTTC
TRBJ1-2,TRBV12-5,.,.,15,CASGLVRTDRAGYTF,TGTGCTAGTGGTTTGGTACGAACAGACCGGGCAGGCTACACCTTC
TRBJ2-5,TRBV7-8,TRBD2,few,14,CASSRGRAVETQYF,TGTGCCAGCAGCCGAGGGAGGGCCGTCGAGACCCAGTACTTC
TRBJ1-1,TRBV10-1,.,.,13,CARDPEMNTEAFF,TGCGCCAGGGACCCGGAGATGAACACTGAAGCTTTCTTT
TRBJ2-3,TRBV4-2,.,.,14,CASSQEVHRNTQYF,TGTGCCAGCAGCCAAGAGGTGCACAGGAATACGCAGTATTTT
TRBJ2-7,TRBV29-1,.,.,12,CSVADSSYEQYF,TGCAGCGTGGCCGACAGCTCCTACGAGCAGTACTTC
TRBJ2-2,TRBV2,TRBD2,.,14,CASSDGGATGELFF,TGTGCCAGCAGTGACGGGGGGGCGACCGGGGAGCTGTTTTTT
TRBJ2-3,TRBV5-1,.,once,14,CASSSGTDTDTQYF,TGCGCCAGCAGCTCTGGGACGGACACAGATACGCAGTATTTT
TRBJ1-1,TRBV6-4,.,.,17,CASSDPRQRSMNTEAFF,TGTGCCAGCAGTGACCCTAGACAGAGGAGCATGAACACTGAAGCTTTCTTT
TRBJ1-5,TRBV10-3,.,.,12,CAISKSNQPQHF,TGTGCCATCTCAAAGTCGAATCAGCCCCAGCATTTT
TRBJ2-2,TRBV9,TRBD2,.,15,CASSGWEGPTGELFF,TGTGCCAGCAGCGGTTGGGAGGGCCCCACCGGGGAGCTGTTTTTT